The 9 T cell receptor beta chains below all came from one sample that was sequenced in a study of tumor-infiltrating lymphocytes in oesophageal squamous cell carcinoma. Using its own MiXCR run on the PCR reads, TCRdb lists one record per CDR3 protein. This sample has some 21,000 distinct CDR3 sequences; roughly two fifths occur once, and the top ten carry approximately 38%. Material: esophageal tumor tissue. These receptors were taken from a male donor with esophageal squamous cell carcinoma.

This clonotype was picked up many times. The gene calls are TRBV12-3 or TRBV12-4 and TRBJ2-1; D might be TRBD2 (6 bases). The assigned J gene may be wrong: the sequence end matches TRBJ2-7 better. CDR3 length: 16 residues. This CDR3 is CASSLWGESSYNEQYF. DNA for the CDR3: TGTGCCAGCAGTTTATGGGGGGAGAGCTCCTACAATGAGCAGTACTTC.

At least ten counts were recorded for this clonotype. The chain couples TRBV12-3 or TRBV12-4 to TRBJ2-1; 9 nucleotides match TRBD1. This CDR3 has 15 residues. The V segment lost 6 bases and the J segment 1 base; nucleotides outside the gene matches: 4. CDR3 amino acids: CASRGQGNSYNEQFF. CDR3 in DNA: TGTGCCAGCAGAGGACAGGGGAATTCCTACAATGAGCAGTTCTTC.

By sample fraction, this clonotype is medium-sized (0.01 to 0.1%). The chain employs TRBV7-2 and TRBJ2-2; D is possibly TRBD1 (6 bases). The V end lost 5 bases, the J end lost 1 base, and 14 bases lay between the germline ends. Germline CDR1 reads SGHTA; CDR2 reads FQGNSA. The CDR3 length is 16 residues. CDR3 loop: CASSITDRENTGELFF. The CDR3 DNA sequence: TGTGCCAGCAGCATAACGGACAGAGAGAACACCGGGGAGCTGTTTTTT.

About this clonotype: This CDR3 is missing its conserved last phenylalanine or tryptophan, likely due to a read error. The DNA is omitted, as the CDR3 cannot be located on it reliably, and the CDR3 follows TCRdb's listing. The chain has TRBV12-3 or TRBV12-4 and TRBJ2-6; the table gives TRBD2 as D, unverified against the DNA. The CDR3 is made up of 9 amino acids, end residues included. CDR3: CASSSVREG.

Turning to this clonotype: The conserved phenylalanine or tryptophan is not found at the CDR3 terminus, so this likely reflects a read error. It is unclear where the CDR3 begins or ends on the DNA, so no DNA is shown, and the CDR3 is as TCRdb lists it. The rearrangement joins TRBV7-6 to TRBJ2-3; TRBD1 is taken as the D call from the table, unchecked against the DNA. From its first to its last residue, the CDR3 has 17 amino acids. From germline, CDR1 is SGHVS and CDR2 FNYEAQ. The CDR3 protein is CASSLDPGTGSPLHFGN.

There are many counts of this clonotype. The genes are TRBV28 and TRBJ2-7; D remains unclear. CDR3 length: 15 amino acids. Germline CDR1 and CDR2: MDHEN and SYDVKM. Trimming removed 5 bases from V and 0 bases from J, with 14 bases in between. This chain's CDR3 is CASSPPTYSSYEQYF. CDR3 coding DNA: TGTGCCAGCAGTCCCCCTACGTACAGCTCCTACGAGCAGTACTTC.

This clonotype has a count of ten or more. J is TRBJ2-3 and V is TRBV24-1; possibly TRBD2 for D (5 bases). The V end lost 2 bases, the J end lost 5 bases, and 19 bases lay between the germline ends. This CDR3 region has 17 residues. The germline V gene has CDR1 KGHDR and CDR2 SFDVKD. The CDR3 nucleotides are TGTGCCACCAGTGATTCTTCTAGGCGGGCCGTAGGAGATACGCAGTATTTT. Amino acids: CATSDSSRRAVGDTQYF.

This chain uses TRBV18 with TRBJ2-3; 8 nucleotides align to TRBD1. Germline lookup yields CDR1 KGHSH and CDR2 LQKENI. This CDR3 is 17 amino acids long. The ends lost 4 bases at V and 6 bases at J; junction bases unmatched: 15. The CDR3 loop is CASSQTGTGNLADTQYF. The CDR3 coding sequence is TGTGCCAGCTCACAAACCGGGACAGGTAACCTAGCGGATACGCAGTATTTT. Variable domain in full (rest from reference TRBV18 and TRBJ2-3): NAGVMQNPRHLVRRRGQEARLRCSPMKGHSHVYWYRQLPEEGLKFMVYLQKENIIDESGMPKERFSAEFPKEGPSILRIQQVVRGDSAAYFCASSQTGTGNLADTQYFGPGTRLTVL.

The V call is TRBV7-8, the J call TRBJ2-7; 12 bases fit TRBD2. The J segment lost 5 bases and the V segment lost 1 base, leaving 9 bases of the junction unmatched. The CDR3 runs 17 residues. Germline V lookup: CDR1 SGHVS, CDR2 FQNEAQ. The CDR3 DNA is TGTGCCAGCAGCTTAGTGGCTAGCGGGGGGGCTCTTCACGAGCAGTACTTC. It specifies CASSLVASGGALHEQYF.